This TCR beta chain was recovered during a study of human T cells and chemical hapten exposure. Study-wide results and limits: Versus controls, expanded TCRs had significantly more large CDR3 similarity clusters.

The table lists this clonotype with a few counts. The antigen is not known. Individual cDNA molecules had unique molecular identifiers attached to them by the library. TCRdb analysed the RACE reads with MiXCR anew, one entry per CDR3 protein. The top ten clones hold about 1.6% of a sample with roughly 100,000 distinct CDR3 sequences, less than 15% of them seen once. Documented time point: pre-sensitization, week 0. Stated treatment: therapeutic diphenylcyclopropenone sensitization with weekly scalp DPC. This clonotype was obtained from a woman aged 45-65 years with alopecia areata. Some clones in this sample may be carry-over from other donors' samples. The specimen comprised whole blood, sampled in connection with sensitization to the hapten diphenylcyclopropenone (DPC).

The CDR3 DNA reads TGTGCCAGCAGCTTACGACTAGCGGACCCCTACGAGCAGTACTTC. Residues: CASSLRLADPYEQYF. The chain links TRBV7-8 to TRBJ2-7, with 9 bases that match TRBD2. The CDR3 extends over 15 amino acids. Germline assignment: CDR1 SGHVS and CDR2 FQNEAQ. The V and J ends lost 2 bases and 2 bases, in that order; junction bases with no gene match: 4.